The 18 T cell receptor beta chains in this list originate from one sample, sequenced in a study of shared clonotypes between healthy human individuals. The data were produced by immunoSEQ multiplex PCR, yet TCRdb's version contains in-frame clones alone and is incomplete. The table lists 2 million to 3 million clones, over 85% of them singletons. Source material: naive CD4+ T cells from PBMCs. Subset meaning: CD45RA+ positively selected. Receptors were obtained from a young man in good health. Some clones in this sample may be carry-over from other donors' samples.

CDR3 nucleotides: TGTGCCAGCTCACCGAGCTCGGGGGGGGAAGAGACCCAGTACTTC. Its protein product is CASSPSSGGEETQYF. The rearrangement uses TRBV18 and TRBJ2-5, with 8 positions matching TRBD2. CDR1 and CDR2 from the germline V gene are KGHSH and LQKENI. CDR3 length equals 15 residues. J lost 3 bases, V lost 3 bases, and 6 bases had no gene match.

The chain uses TRBV2 and TRBJ2-2; D not resolved. The CDR3 length is 15 residues. Trimming took off 3 bases at V and 5 bases at J, with 13 bases between the two ends. Germline CDR1 is SNHLY and CDR2 is FYNNEI. CDR3 loop: CASSEFVGGTGELFF. The DNA for the CDR3 is TGTGCCAGCAGTGAGTTTGTCGGCGGAACCGGGGAGCTGTTTTTT.

The chain carries TRBV28 and TRBJ1-2, with unresolved D. V was cut by 1 base and J by 2 bases, with 11 bases left in between. The CDR3 consists of 15 residues. In germline, CDR1 is MDHEN, CDR2 SYDVKM. CDR3 in amino acids: CASSLSVAVNYGYTF. The CDR3 DNA follows: TGTGCCAGCAGTTTATCGGTTGCCGTCAACTATGGCTACACCTTC.

The chain uses TRBV7-9 and TRBJ1-6; 7 nucleotides match TRBD1. The ends lost 6 bases at V and 6 bases at J; junction bases unmatched: 2. The CDR3 sequence is 13 residues long. Germline V gives CDR1 SEHNR, CDR2 FQNEAQ (reference sequence). The CDR3: CASSWDSNSPLHF. The CDR3 DNA reads as TGTGCCAGCAGTTGGGACAGTAATTCACCCCTCCACTTT.

A word on this clone: This specimen includes other DNA sequences encoding the same CDR3. The J gene is TRBJ2-2, the V gene TRBV5-1; 7 bases align to TRBD2. Germline V CDR1 and CDR2: SGHRS, YFSETQ. V lost 0 bases to trimming and J lost 4 bases; unmatched junction nucleotides: 3. The CDR3 is 15 residues long. The CDR3 nucleotides are TGCGCCAGCAGCTTGGGACTAGCTAGCACCGGGGAGCTGTTTTTT. The encoded protein is CASSLGLASTGELFF.

The chain carries TRBV9 and TRBJ2-3, with D possibly matching TRBD2 (6 bases). Germline V lookup: CDR1 SGDLS, CDR2 YYNGEE. CDR3 length: 15 residues. Trimming shortened V by 4 bases and J by 0 bases, and 12 bases separated the two germline ends. The DNA for the CDR3 is TGTGCCAGCAGCCCAGCGGGCCATAGCACAGATACGCAGTATTTT. Translating it yields CASSPAGHSTDTQYF.

The chain couples TRBV30 to TRBJ2-2; D remains ambiguous. The CDR3 is 13 amino acids. The V end lost 2 bases, the J end lost 3 bases, and 7 bases lay between the germline ends. Germline V gene sequence: CDR1 GTSNPN, CDR2 SVGIG (reference sequence). CDR3 in amino acids: CAWSTTDTGELFF. Here the CDR3 DNA reads TGTGCCTGGAGTACTACGGACACCGGGGAGCTGTTTTTT.

The chain uses TRBV7-9 and TRBJ2-1; 7 nucleotides agree with TRBD1. The CDR3 totals 16 residues. Germline trimming cut 0 bases from V and 6 bases from J; bases unmatched to any gene: 8. CDR1 SEHNR and CDR2 FQNEAQ come from the germline V gene (reference sequence). The CDR3 DNA reads as TGTGCCAGCAGCTTAGCCCAAGGGGGCGCCTTCAATGAGCAGTTCTTC. As protein: CASSLAQGGAFNEQFF.

The V call is TRBV6-5, the J call TRBJ2-7, with D unclear. This CDR3 is built from 15 residues. V dropped 6 bases and J dropped 6 bases, with 21 bases sitting between them. Germline values: CDR1 MNHEY, CDR2 SVGAGI. The CDR3 loop reads CASSSPTLRPAEQYF. Written as DNA, the CDR3 is TGTGCCAGCAGCTCCCCGACCCTCCGCCCTGCCGAGCAGTACTTC.

J is TRBJ1-5 and V is TRBV19; D is perhaps TRBD1 (6 bases). Trimming left V 7 bases short and J 0 bases short, with 13 bases between. This CDR3 region has 15 residues. Germline V gene lookup returns CDR1 LNHDA and CDR2 SQIVND (reference sequence). The CDR3 here is CASKGQGYSNQPQHF. CDR3 DNA sequence: TGTGCCAGTAAGGGACAAGGATATAGCAATCAGCCCCAGCATTTT.

CDR3 DNA sequence: TGCGCCAGCAGCCAACGGGACGGGGATGAGCAGTTCTTC. Protein: CASSQRDGDEQFF. This chain uses TRBV4-1 with TRBJ2-1; perhaps D is TRBD1 or TRBD2 (5 bases each). The germline gives CDR1 MGHRA, CDR2 YSYEKL. The CDR3 spans 13 residues. V was clipped by 2 bases and J by 8 bases, with 10 bases between them.

The chain combines TRBV19 with TRBJ2-7; D could derive from TRBD1 or TRBD2 (6 bases each). Germline loops: CDR1 LNHDA, CDR2 SQIVND (reference sequence). V was shortened by 3 bases and J by 4 bases, with 16 bases between the two germline ends. The CDR3 consists of 15 residues. Here the CDR3 DNA reads TGTGCCAGTAGTATTCATGCGGGACAAGCTTACGAGCAGTACTTC. Amino acids: CASSIHAGQAYEQYF.

This clone was counted between two and nine times. The chain uses TRBV28 and TRBJ1-1; TRBD1 agrees at 7 bases. The CDR3 has 15 residues. The V segment lost 3 bases and the J segment 2 bases; nucleotides outside the gene matches: 6. CDR1 MDHEN and CDR2 SYDVKM come from the germline V gene. CDR3 DNA: TGTGCCAGCAGTTTTGGGACAGCTACAAACACTGAAGCTTTCTTT. Translated: CASSFGTATNTEAFF.

The chain combines TRBV6-5 with TRBJ1-6, with D uncertain. Trimming pared 0 bases from V and 9 bases from J, leaving 12 bases between. The CDR3 totals 15 residues. Germline V gene sequence: CDR1 MNHEY, CDR2 SVGAGI. The CDR3 here is CASSYSGQRSSPLHF. Written as DNA, the CDR3 is TGTGCCAGCAGTTACTCAGGCCAGCGAAGTTCACCCCTCCACTTT.

The chain employs TRBV7-8 and TRBJ1-2; perhaps TRBD1 as D (6 bases). Per germline, CDR1 SGHVS and CDR2 FQNEAQ. This CDR3 is built from 13 residues. Trimming pared 5 bases from V and 2 bases from J, leaving 9 bases between. CDR3 sequence: CASSETGNYGYTF. The DNA for the CDR3 is TGTGCCAGCAGCGAGACAGGAAACTATGGCTACACCTTC. The full variable domain, its missing parts supplied by reference TRBV7-8 and TRBJ1-2, is GAGVSQSPRYKVAKRGQDVALRCDPISGHVSLFWYQQALGQGPEFLTYFQNEAQLDKSGLPSDRFFAERPEGSVSTLKIQRTQQEDSAVYLCASSETGNYGYTFGSGTRLTVV.

The gene calls are TRBV28 and TRBJ1-1; unclear D gene. CDR3 length: 12 amino acids. Germline V gives CDR1 MDHEN, CDR2 SYDVKM. Trimming cost V 6 bases and J 8 bases, with 13 bases left between them. In nucleotides, the CDR3 is TGTGCCAGCAGCCCCAGACCTCCAGAAGCTTTCTTT. Translation gives CASSPRPPEAFF.

The gene calls are TRBV6-5 and TRBJ2-2; D gene uncertain. With 5 bases removed from V and 6 bases from J, the gap between germline ends came to 7 bases. The CDR3 consists of 12 residues. Germline V gives CDR1 MNHEY, CDR2 SVGAGI. This CDR3 is CASSRMSGELFF. Here the CDR3 DNA reads TGTGCCAGCAGTCGGATGTCCGGGGAGCTGTTTTTT.

This chain connects TRBV11-1 to TRBJ2-4, with no clear D. The V gene lost 2 bases and the J gene lost 0 bases, with 8 bases spanning the gap. This CDR3 has 15 residues. Germline V lookup: CDR1 SGHAT, CDR2 FQDESV (reference sequence). CDR3 DNA: TGTGCCAGCAGCTTACCCGACCTAGCCAAAAACATTCAGTACTTC. Its translation: CASSLPDLAKNIQYF.